The 6 T cell receptor beta chains in this list originate from one sample, sequenced in a study of T cell responses to AZD1222 COVID-19 vaccine. Some clones are missing from TCRdb's copy, which holds only in-frame ones; the method was immunoSEQ multiplex PCR. The sample consists of around 80,000 clones, around nine tenths of them appearing once. The input for sequencing was peripheral blood, taken 28 days after the second AZD1222 dose. The receptor set was obtained from an adult who received the AZD1222 COVID-19 vaccine.

This chain connects TRBV27 to TRBJ2-7; no reliable D call. Trimming stripped 4 bases from V and 4 bases from J, with 14 bases between. The CDR3 runs to 14 residues. In germline, CDR1 is MNHEY, CDR2 SMNVEV (reference sequence). The CDR3 DNA reads TGTGCCAGCAGTTGGAGACGGCTCTCTTACGAGCAGTACTTC. Protein: CASSWRRLSYEQYF.

The chain has TRBV5-4 and TRBJ2-1, with 14 nucleotides matching TRBD2. Unmatched junction bases numbered 5, after V lost 0 bases and J lost 6 bases. The CDR3 covers 17 residues. Per the germline V gene, CDR1 is SGHNT and CDR2 is YYREEE (reference sequence). The CDR3 is CASSLGGTSGRVNEQFF. CDR3 DNA sequence: TGTGCCAGCAGCTTGGGAGGGACTAGCGGGAGAGTCAATGAGCAGTTCTTC.

V gene TRBV12-3 or TRBV12-4 combines with J gene TRBJ1-2; D not certain. The CDR3 has 12 amino acids. V lost 0 bases to trimming and J lost 5 bases, with 4 bases between them. The CDR3 loop is CASSLAGYGYTF. CDR3 DNA sequence: TGTGCCAGCAGTTTAGCCGGGTATGGCTACACCTTC.

This chain joins TRBV4-3 and TRBJ2-1; 10 positions agree with TRBD2. CDR3 size: 15 residues. Germline CDR1 LGHNA, CDR2 YSLEER. The ends lost 4 bases at V and 10 bases at J; junction bases unmatched: 10. The CDR3 here is CASSLLAGASGEQFF. CDR3 in DNA: TGCGCCAGCAGCCTCCTAGCGGGGGCGTCGGGGGAGCAGTTCTTC.

V usage is TRBV7-9 and J usage is TRBJ1-1; D is possibly TRBD1 (5 bases). The CDR3 length is 14 residues. V lost 4 bases to trimming and J lost 9 bases, with 18 bases between them. The germline CDR1 and CDR2 sequences are SEHNR and FQNEAQ (reference sequence). The CDR3 region is CASSSDRPPGKAFF. In DNA, the CDR3 is TGTGCCAGCAGCTCCGACAGACCCCCTGGGAAAGCTTTCTTT.

The chain has TRBV9 and TRBJ1-3, with a weak D call TRBD1 (6 bases). The CDR3 is 15 residues long. With 4 bases removed from V and 4 bases from J, the gap between germline ends came to 15 bases. Germline V gene sequence: CDR1 SGDLS, CDR2 YYNGEE. The CDR3 DNA is TGTGCCAGCAGCATACAGGGCGCGGCCGGAAACACCATATATTTT. Its protein is CASSIQGAAGNTIYF.